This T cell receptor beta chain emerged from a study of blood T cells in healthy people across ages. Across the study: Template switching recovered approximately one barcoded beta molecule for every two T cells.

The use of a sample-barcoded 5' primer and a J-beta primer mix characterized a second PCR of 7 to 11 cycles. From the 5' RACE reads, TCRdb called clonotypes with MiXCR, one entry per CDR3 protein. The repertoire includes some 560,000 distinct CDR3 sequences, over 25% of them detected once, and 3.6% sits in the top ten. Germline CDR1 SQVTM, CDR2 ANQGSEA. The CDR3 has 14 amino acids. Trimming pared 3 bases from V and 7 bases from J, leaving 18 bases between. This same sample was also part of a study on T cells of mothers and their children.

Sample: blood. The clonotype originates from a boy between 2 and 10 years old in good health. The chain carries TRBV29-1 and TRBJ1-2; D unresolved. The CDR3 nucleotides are TGCAGCGTTGACCTGCACCCTACTAAGTCTGGCTACACCTTC. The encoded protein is CSVDLHPTKSGYTF.